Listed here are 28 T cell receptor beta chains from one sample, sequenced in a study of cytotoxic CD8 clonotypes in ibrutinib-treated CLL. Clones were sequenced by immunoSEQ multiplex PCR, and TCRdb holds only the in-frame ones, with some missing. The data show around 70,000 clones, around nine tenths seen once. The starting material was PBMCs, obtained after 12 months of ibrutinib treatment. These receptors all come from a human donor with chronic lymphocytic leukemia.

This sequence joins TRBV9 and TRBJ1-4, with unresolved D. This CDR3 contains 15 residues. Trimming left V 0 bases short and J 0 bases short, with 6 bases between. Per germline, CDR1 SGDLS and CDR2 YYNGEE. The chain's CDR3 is CASSVGGATNEKLFF. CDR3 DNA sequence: TGTGCCAGCAGCGTAGGCGGAGCAACTAATGAAAAACTGTTTTTT.

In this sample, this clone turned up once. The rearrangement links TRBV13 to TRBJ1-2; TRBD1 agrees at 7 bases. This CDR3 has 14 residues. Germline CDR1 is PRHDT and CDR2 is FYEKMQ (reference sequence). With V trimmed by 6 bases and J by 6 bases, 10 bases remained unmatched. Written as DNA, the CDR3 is TGTGCCAGCAGGCCAAGGGGGGGGACAGATGGCTACACCTTC. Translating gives CASRPRGGTDGYTF.

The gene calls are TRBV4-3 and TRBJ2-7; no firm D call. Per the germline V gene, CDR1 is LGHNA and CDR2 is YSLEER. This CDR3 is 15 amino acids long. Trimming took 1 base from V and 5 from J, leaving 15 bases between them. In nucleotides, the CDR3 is TGCGCCAGCAGCCAAGTATTCTCTAGAAACGACGAGCAGTACTTC. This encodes CASSQVFSRNDEQYF.

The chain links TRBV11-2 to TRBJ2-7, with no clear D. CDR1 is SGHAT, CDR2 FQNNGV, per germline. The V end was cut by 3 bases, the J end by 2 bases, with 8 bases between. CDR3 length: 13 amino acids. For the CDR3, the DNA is TGTGCCAGCAGCTTCGAAAGGACCTACGAGCAGTACTTC. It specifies CASSFERTYEQYF. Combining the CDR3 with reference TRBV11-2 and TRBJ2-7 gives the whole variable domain EAGVAQSPRYKIIEKRQSVAFWCNPISGHATLYWYQQILGQGPKLLIQFQNNGVVDDSQLPKDRFSAERLKGVDSTLKIQPAKLEDSAVYLCASSFERTYEQYFGPGTRLTVT.

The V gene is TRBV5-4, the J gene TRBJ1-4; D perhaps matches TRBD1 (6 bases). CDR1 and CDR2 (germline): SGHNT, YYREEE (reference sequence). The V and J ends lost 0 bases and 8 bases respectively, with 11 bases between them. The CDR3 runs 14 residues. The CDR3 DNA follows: TGTGCCAGCAGCTTGGAGGCAGGGGCAGAAAAACTGTTTTTT. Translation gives CASSLEAGAEKLFF.

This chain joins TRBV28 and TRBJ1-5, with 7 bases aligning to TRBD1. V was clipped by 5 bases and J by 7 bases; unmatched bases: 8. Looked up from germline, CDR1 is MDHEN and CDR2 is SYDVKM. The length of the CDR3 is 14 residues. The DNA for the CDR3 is TGTGCCAGCAGTACATCGACAGGGTTACAGCCCCAGCATTTT. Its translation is CASSTSTGLQPQHF.

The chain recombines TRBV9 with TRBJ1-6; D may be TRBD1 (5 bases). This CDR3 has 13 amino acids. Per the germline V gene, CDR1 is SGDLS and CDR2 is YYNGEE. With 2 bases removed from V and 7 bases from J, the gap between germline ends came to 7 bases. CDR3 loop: CASSVDRNSPLHF. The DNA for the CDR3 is TGTGCCAGCAGCGTCGACAGAAATTCACCCCTCCACTTT. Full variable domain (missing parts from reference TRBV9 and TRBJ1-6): DSGVTQTPKHLITATGQRVTLRCSPRSGDLSVYWYQQSLDQGLQFLIQYYNGEERAKGNILERFSAQQFPDLHSELNLSSLELGDSALYFCASSVDRNSPLHFGNGTRLTVT.

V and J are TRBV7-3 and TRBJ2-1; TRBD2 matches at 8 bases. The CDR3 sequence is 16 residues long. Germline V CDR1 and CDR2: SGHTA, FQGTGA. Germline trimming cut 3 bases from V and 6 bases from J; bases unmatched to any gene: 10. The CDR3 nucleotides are TGTGCCAGCAGCTTGGGTAATAGCGGGACCGGCAATGAGCAGTTCTTC. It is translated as CASSLGNSGTGNEQFF. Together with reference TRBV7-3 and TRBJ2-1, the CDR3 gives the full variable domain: GAGVSQTPSNKVTEKGKYVELRCDPISGHTALYWYRQSLGQGPEFLIYFQGTGAADDSGLPNDRFFAVRPEGSVSTLKIQRTERGDSAVYLCASSLGNSGTGNEQFFGPGTRLTVL.

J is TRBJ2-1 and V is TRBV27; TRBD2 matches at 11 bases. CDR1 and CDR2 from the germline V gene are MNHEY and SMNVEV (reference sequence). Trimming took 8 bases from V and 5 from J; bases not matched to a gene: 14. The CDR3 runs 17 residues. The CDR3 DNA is TGTGCCAGCCGCCGGATTGGGGGACTAGCGGTTGACAATGAGCAGTTCTTC. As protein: CASRRIGGLAVDNEQFF.

In DNA, the CDR3 is TGTGCCAGTAGTAGCTTGGGGGGGAGTATGGCTAGCGGGACTTACGAGCAGTACTTC. It translates to CASSSLGGSMASGTYEQYF. V gene TRBV19 combines with J gene TRBJ2-7, with TRBD2 matching over 9 bases. Germline V CDR1 and CDR2: LNHDA, SQIVND (reference sequence). This CDR3 is 19 amino acids long. V dropped 4 bases and J dropped 4; count of bases not matched to a gene: 20.

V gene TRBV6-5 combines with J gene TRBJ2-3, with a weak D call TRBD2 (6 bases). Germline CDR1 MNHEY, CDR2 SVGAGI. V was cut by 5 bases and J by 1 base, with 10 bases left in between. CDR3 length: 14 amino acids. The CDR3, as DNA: TGTGCCAGCAGTCGGCGGGAAGGCACAGATACGCAGTATTTT. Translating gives CASSRREGTDTQYF.

The CDR3 DNA is TGTGCCAGCAGCGCCACCGGACTAGCGGGAGGGGAGCAGTTCTTC. Its translation: CASSATGLAGGEQFF. The chain carries TRBV2 and TRBJ2-1; 15 nucleotides align to TRBD2. The CDR3 is 15 residues long. V lost 6 bases and J lost 10; bases outside the gene matches: 7. Germline V lookup: CDR1 SNHLY, CDR2 FYNNEI.

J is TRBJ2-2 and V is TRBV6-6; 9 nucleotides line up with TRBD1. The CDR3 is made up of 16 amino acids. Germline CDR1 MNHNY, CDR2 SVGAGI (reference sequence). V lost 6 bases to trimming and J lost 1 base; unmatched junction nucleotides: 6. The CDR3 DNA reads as TGTGCCAGCAGCCAAAACAGGGGGCAGAACACCGGGGAGCTGTTTTTT. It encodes CASSQNRGQNTGELFF.

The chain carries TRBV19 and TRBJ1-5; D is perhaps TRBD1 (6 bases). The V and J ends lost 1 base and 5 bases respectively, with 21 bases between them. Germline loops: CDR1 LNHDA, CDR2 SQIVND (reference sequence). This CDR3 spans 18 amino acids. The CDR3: CASSIGRVGGLRDQPQHF. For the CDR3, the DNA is TGTGCCAGTAGTATAGGTCGTGTCGGGGGGCTGAGGGATCAGCCCCAGCATTTT. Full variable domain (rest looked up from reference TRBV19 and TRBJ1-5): DGGITQSPKYLFRKEGQNVTLSCEQNLNHDAMYWYRQDPGQGLRLIYYSQIVNDFQKGDIAEGYSVSREKKESFPLTVTSAQKNPTAFYLCASSIGRVGGLRDQPQHFGDGTRLSIL.

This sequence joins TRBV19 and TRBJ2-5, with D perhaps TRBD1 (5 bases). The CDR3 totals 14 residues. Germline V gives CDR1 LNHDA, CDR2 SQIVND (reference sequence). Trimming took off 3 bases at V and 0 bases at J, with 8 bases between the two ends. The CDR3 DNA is TGTGCCAGTAGTATGGGGCAGAACCAAGAGACCCAGTACTTC. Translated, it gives CASSMGQNQETQYF.

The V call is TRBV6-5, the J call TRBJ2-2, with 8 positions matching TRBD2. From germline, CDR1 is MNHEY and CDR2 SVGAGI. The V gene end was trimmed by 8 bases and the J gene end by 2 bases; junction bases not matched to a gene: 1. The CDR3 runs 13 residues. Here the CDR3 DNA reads TGTGCCAGCCTAGCGGGCAACACCGGGGAGCTGTTTTTT. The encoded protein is CASLAGNTGELFF.

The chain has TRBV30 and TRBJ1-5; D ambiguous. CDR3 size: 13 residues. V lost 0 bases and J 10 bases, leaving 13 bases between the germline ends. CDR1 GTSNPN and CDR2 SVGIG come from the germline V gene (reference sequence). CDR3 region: CAWSVEVSGPQHF. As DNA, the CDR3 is TGTGCCTGGAGTGTTGAGGTCTCGGGACCCCAGCATTTT. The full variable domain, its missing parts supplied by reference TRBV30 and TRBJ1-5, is SQTIHQWPATLVQPVGSPLSLECTVEGTSNPNLYWYRQAAGRGLQLLFYSVGIGQISSEVPQNLSASRPQDRQFILSSKKLLLSDSGFYLCAWSVEVSGPQHFGDGTRLSIL.

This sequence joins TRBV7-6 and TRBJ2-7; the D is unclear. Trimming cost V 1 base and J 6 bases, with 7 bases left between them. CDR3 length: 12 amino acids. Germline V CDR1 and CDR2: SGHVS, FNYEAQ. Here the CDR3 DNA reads TGTGCCAGCAGCTTAGGGCTTGGCGAGCAGTACTTC. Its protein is CASSLGLGEQYF.

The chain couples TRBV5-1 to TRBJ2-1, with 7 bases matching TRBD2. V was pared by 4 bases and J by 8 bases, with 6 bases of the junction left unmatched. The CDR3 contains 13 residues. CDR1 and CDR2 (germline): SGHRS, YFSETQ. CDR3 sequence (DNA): TGCGCCAGCAGCATACTAGCGTTCGATGAGCAGTTCTTC. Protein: CASSILAFDEQFF. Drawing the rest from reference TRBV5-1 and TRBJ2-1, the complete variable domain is KAGVTQTPRYLIKTRGQQVTLSCSPISGHRSVSWYQQTPGQGLQFLFEYFSETQRNKGNFPGRFSGRQFSNSRSEMNVSTLELGDSALYLCASSILAFDEQFFGPGTRLTVL.

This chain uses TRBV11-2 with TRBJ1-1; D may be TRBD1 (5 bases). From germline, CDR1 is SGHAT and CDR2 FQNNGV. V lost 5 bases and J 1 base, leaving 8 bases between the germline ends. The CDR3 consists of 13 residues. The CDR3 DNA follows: TGTGCCAGCAGCCATGGACAGAACACTGAAGCTTTCTTT. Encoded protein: CASSHGQNTEAFF.

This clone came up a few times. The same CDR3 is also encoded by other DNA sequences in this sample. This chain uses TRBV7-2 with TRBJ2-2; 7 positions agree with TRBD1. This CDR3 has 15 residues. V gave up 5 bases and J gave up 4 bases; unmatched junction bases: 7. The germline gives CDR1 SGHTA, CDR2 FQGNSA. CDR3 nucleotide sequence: TGTGCCAGCAGCCTCGGACAGGATCGCACCGGGGAGCTGTTTTTT. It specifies CASSLGQDRTGELFF.

Written as DNA, the CDR3 is TGTGCCAGCACATCCGTGGTGGTTAGCGTCAACACCGGGGAGCTGTTTTTT. Translated: CASTSVVVSVNTGELFF. The chain recombines TRBV9 with TRBJ2-2, with TRBD2 as a possible D gene (5 bases). CDR3 length: 17 amino acids. V was cut by 6 bases and J by 2 bases, with 20 bases left in between. CDR1 is SGDLS, CDR2 YYNGEE, per germline.

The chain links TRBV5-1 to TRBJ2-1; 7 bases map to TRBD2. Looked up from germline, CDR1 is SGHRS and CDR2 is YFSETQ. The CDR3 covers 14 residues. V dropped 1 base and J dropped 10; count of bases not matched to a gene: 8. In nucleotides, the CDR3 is TGCGCCAGCAGCTTGATCGCGGGAGTTAGGGAGCAGTTCTTC. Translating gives CASSLIAGVREQFF.

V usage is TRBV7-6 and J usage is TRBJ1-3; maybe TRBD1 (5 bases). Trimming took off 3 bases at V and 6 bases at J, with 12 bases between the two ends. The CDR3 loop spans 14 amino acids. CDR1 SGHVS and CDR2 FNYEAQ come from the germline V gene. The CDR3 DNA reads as TGTGCCAGCAGCTTGGGGCGAGTGGTAAACACCATATATTTT. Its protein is CASSLGRVVNTIYF. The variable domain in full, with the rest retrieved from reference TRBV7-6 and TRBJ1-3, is GAGVSQSPRYKVTKRGQDVALRCDPISGHVSLYWYRQALGQGPEFLTYFNYEAQQDKSGLPNDRFSAERPEGSISTLTIQRTEQRDSAMYRCASSLGRVVNTIYFGEGSWLTVV.

The CDR3 nucleotides are TGTGCCAGCAGTTATTTTTCGGTCTCGTCCTATGGCTACACCTTC. Its translation is CASSYFSVSSYGYTF. The chain recombines TRBV6-5 with TRBJ1-2, with D hard to call. This CDR3 region has 15 residues. With 3 bases removed from V and 4 bases from J, the gap between germline ends came to 15 bases. From germline, CDR1 is MNHEY and CDR2 SVGAGI.

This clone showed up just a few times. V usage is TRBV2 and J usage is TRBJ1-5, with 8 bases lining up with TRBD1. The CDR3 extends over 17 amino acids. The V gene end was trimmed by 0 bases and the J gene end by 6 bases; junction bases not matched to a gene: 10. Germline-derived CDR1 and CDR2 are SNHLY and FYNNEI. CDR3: CASSEAKDRVVGQPQHF. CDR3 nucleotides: TGTGCCAGCAGTGAAGCCAAGGACAGGGTCGTCGGTCAGCCCCAGCATTTT. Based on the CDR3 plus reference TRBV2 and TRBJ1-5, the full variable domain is EPEVTQTPSHQVTQMGQEVILRCVPISNHLYFYWYRQILGQKVEFLVSFYNNEISEKSEIFDDQFSVERPDGSNFTLKIRSTKLEDSAMYFCASSEAKDRVVGQPQHFGDGTRLSIL.

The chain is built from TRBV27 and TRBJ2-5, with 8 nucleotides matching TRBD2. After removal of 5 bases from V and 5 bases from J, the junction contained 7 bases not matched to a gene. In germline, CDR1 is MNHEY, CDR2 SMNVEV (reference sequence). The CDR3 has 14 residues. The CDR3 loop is CASSILAGSETQYF. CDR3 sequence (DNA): TGTGCCAGCAGTATATTAGCGGGAAGCGAGACCCAGTACTTC.

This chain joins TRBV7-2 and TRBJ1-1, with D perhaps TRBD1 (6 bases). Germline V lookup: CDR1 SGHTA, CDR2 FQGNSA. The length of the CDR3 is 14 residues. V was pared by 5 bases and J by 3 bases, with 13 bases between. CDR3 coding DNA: TGTGCCAGCAGCCACAGGGTGAGTTACACTGAAGCTTTCTTT. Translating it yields CASSHRVSYTEAFF.